These T cell receptor beta chains were read from a single sample in a study of neoadjuvant nivolumab and ipilimumab in lung cancer. Clones were read by immunoSEQ multiplex PCR, and TCRdb kept only the in-frame ones, dropping some. The data show tens of thousands of clones, over 80% seen once. Material: peripheral blood, obtained before neoadjuvant nivolumab, alone or with ipilimumab. Receptors originate from an adult with non-small cell lung cancer. Each CDR3 is given with its conserved first and last residue. D genes are given only for firm matches. Clone size is given for some rows only: seen once, a few or many times, or a class if the clone is expanded.

d_gene,j_gene,v_gene,abundance,CDR3nt,CDR3aa
.,TRBJ2-3,TRBV14,.,TGTGCCAGCAGCCAAGAAGCAATTTTTAATCTAGATACGCAGTATTTT,CASSQEAIFNLDTQYF
.,TRBJ2-3,TRBV7-9,few,TGTGCCAGCAGCTTCGGAACCGGGGGTACGCAGTATTTT,CASSFGTGGTQYF
TRBD1,TRBJ2-6,TRBV5-5,once,TGTGCCAGCGCGCGCGGACAGGGATCCGGGGCCAACGTCCTGACTTTC,CASARGQGSGANVLTF
.,TRBJ1-6,TRBV2,few,TGTGCCAGCAGTGACAACCGGGACACTATTTCACCCCTCCACTTT,CASSDNRDTISPLHF
TRBD1,TRBJ1-6,TRBV7-8,few,TGTGCCAGCAACATAGAAGACAGGGCGGTTTTTTCACCCCTCCACTTT,CASNIEDRAVFSPLHF
TRBD1,TRBJ1-1,TRBV5-1,.,TGCGCCAGCAGCCGTTGGGACCAGGGGGCGCAAACCGGTGAAGCTTTCTTT,CASSRWDQGAQTGEAFF
.,TRBJ1-1,TRBV5-6,.,TGTGCCAGCAGCTTGGCCCTCAGGGAAGCTTTCTTT,CASSLALREAFF
.,TRBJ1-1,TRBV7-9,few,TGTGCCAGCAGCCAAGACAGGAACACTGAAGCTTTCTTT,CASSQDRNTEAFF
.,TRBJ2-7,TRBV29-1,.,TGCAGCGTTGTGAGGCAGGGTACCTCCTACGAGCAGTACTTC,CSVVRQGTSYEQYF
.,TRBJ2-7,TRBV7-6,.,TGTGCCAGCAGCTTATCTAGACGGGATGAGCAGTACTTC,CASSLSRRDEQYF
.,TRBJ1-5,TRBV7-9,.,TGTGCCAGCAGCTTAGACCGCCAGCCCCAGCATTTT,CASSLDRQPQHF
.,TRBJ2-5,TRBV5-4,.,TGTGCCAGCAGCTTGGCCGGCGTCCAAGAGACCCAGTACTTC,CASSLAGVQETQYF
.,TRBJ2-4,TRBV6-5,once,TGTGCCAGCAGGTTTAGATTCGAGGGCCCGGACATTCAGTACTTC,CASRFRFEGPDIQYF
.,TRBJ1-5,TRBV12-2,few,TGTGCAAGTCGCCCGGGACAGGGTCGCAATCAGCCCCAGCATTTT,CASRPGQGRNQPQHF
TRBD1,TRBJ1-3,TRBV5-1,.,TGCGCCAGCAGCATCGGAAGGGGGCCTGGAAACACCATATATTTT,CASSIGRGPGNTIYF
.,TRBJ2-5,TRBV7-3,.,TGTGCCAGCAGCCCACAGCCGGACAAGACCCAGTACTTC,CASSPQPDKTQYF
.,TRBJ1-3,TRBV9,.,TGTGCCAGCAGCCCAACCAAAGGTCGGCAGGGAGTAAACACCATATATTTT,CASSPTKGRQGVNTIYF
TRBD2,TRBJ2-4,TRBV7-9,once,TGTGCCAGCAGTCCCTGGGGAGGGGAGGAAAACATTCAGTACTTC,CASSPWGGEENIQYF
.,TRBJ1-1,TRBV5-3,once,TGTGCCAGAAATAAACGGGACCAGGGGACTGAAGCTTTCTTT,CARNKRDQGTEAFF
.,TRBJ2-7,TRBV9,.,TGTGCCAGCAGCGTAGTGGGGGGGGCAGGGAGGAACGAGCAGTACTTC,CASSVVGGAGRNEQYF
.,TRBJ1-5,TRBV5-1,.,TGCGCCAGCAGCTTGGGAGGGAGAGGTCAGCCCCAGCATTTT,CASSLGGRGQPQHF
.,TRBJ1-1,TRBV29-1,.,TGCAGCGTTGGCGGGGGCAGGTCTGAAGCTTTCTTT,CSVGGGRSEAFF
TRBD2,TRBJ2-2,TRBV2,.,TGTGCCAGCAGTGCATTAGCGGGGGTCACCGGGGAGCTGTTTTTT,CASSALAGVTGELFF
.,TRBJ2-7,TRBV29-1,.,TGCAGCGTTGACGAGAACGGCTCCTACGAGCAGTACTTC,CSVDENGSYEQYF
TRBD1,TRBJ1-4,TRBV7-9,.,TGTGCCAGCAGCCCTCAGGGGGAAGCTAATGAAAAACTGTTTTTT,CASSPQGEANEKLFF
.,TRBJ2-7,TRBV5-8,.,TGTGCCAGCAGCTTGGGGCAGGGCCTCTCCTACGAGCAGTACTTC,CASSLGQGLSYEQYF
.,TRBJ1-5,TRBV18,.,TGTGCCAGCTCACCAGGGGGCTCCAATCAGCCCCAGCATTTT,CASSPGGSNQPQHF